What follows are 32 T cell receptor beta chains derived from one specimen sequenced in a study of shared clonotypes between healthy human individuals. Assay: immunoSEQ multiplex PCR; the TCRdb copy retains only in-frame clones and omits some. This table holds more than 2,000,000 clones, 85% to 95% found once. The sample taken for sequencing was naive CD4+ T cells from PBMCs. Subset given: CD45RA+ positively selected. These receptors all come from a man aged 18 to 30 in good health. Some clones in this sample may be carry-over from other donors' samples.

Here the CDR3 reads CATSPGGSGYKTGELFF. In nucleotides, the CDR3 is TGTGCCACCAGCCCAGGAGGGTCGGGATATAAGACCGGGGAGCTGTTTTTT. The genes are TRBV15 and TRBJ2-2; the D gene is possibly TRBD2 (6 bases). There are 17 residues in the CDR3. Trimming removed 5 bases from V and 5 bases from J, with 21 bases in between. CDR1 and CDR2 from the germline V gene are LNHNV and YYDKDF (reference sequence).

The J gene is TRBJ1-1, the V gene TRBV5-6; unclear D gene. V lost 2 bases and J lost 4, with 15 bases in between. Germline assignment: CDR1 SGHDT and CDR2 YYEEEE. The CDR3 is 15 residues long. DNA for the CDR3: TGTGCCAGCAGCTTCGGGCCTCTTCGGAGCACTGAAGCTTTCTTT. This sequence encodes CASSFGPLRSTEAFF.

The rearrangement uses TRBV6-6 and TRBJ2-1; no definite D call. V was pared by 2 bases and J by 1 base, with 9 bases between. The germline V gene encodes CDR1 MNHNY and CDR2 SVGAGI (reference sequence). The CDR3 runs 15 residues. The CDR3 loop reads CASSYGELSYNEQFF. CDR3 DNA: TGTGCCAGCAGTTACGGCGAACTATCCTACAATGAGCAGTTCTTC.

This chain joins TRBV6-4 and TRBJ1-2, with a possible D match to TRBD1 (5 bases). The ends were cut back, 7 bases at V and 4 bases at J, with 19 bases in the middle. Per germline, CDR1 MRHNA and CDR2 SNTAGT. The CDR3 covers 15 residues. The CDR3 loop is CASMTGRGRCYGYTF. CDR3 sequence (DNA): TGTGCCAGCATGACGGGTCGGGGCCGGTGCTATGGCTACACCTTC.

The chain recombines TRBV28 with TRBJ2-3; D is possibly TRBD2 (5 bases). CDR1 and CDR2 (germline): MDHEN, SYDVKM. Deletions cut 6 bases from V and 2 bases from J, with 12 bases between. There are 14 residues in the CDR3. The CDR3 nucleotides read TGTGCCAGCAGACCATCGGACTTCACAGATACGCAGTATTTT. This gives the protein CASRPSDFTDTQYF.

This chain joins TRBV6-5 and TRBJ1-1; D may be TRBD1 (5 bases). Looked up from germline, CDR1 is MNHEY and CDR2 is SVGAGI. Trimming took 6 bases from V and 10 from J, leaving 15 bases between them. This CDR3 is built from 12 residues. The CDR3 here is CASRQSPGGAFF. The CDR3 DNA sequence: TGTGCCAGCAGACAGTCCCCCGGGGGAGCTTTCTTT.

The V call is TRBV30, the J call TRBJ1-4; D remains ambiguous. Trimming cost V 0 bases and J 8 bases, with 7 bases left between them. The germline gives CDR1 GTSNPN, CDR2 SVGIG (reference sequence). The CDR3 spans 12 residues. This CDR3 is CAWSVSGEKLFF. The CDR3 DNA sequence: TGTGCCTGGAGTGTATCCGGGGAAAAACTGTTTTTT.

CDR3 protein: CASRSFRQGKYGYTF. CDR3 coding DNA: TGTGCCAGCAGGTCCTTCCGACAGGGAAAGTATGGCTACACCTTC. The rearrangement links TRBV28 to TRBJ1-2; 7 bases are a match to TRBD1. This CDR3 region has 15 residues. Germline V gives CDR1 MDHEN, CDR2 SYDVKM. V gave up 6 bases and J gave up 5 bases; unmatched junction bases: 12.

CDR3 DNA sequence: TGCAGCGTTGAAGACATACAGGGGGCCAATGAGCAGTTCTTC. This sequence encodes CSVEDIQGANEQFF. The chain recombines TRBV29-1 with TRBJ2-1, with 9 bases aligning to TRBD1. From germline, CDR1 is SQVTM and CDR2 ANQGSEA. The V gene end was trimmed by 0 bases and the J gene end by 6 bases; junction bases not matched to a gene: 3. The CDR3 extends over 14 amino acids.

The CDR3 reads CASQGLPGGPQHF. The CDR3 DNA is TGTGCCAGCCAGGGGCTCCCAGGGGGGCCCCAGCATTTT. V usage is TRBV2 and J usage is TRBJ1-5; 7 positions match TRBD1. J was trimmed by 9 bases and V by 8 bases; bases with no gene match: 10. In germline, CDR1 is SNHLY, CDR2 FYNNEI. The CDR3 sequence is 13 residues long.

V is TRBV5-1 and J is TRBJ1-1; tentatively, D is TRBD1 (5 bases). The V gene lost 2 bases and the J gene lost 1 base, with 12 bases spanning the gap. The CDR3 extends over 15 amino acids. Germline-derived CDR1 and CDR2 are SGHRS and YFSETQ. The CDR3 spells CASSLRWGPNTEAFF. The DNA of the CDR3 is TGCGCCAGCAGCTTAAGGTGGGGCCCGAACACTGAAGCTTTCTTT.

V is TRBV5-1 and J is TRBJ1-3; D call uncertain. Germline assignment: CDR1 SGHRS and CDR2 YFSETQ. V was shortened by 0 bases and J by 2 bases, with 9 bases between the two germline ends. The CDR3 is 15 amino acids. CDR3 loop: CASSLAAAAGNTIYF. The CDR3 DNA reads TGCGCCAGCAGCTTGGCGGCGGCAGCTGGAAACACCATATATTTT.

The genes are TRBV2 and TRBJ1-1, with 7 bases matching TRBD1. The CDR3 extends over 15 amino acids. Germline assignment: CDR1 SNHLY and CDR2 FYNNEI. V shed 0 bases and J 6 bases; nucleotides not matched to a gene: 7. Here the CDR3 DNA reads TGTGCCAGCAGTGAAGCGAACACAGGGGCGGCTGAAGCTTTCTTT. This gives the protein CASSEANTGAAEAFF.

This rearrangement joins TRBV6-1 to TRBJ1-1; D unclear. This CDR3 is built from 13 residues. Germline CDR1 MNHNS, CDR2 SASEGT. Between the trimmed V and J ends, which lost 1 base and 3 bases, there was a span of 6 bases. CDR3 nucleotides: TGTGCCAGCAGTGAAGTCGAGGACACTGAAGCTTTCTTT. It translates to CASSEVEDTEAFF.

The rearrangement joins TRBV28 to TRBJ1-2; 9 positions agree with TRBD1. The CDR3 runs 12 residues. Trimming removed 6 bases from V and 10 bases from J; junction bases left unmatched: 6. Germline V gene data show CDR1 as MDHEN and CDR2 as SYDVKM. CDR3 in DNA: TGTGCCAGCAGACCGGGACAGGGTTTCTACACCTTC. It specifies CASRPGQGFYTF.

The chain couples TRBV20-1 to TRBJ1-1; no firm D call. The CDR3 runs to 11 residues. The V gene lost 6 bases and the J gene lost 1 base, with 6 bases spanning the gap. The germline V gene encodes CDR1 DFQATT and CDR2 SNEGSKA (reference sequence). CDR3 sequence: CSAATNTEAFF. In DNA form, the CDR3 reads TGCAGTGCCGCGACGAACACTGAAGCTTTCTTT.

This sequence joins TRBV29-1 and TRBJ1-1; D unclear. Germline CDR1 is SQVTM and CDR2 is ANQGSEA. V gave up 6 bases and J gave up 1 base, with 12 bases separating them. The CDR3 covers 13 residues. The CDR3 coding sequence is TGCAGCGTCACCCCCCACCGGAACACTGAAGCTTTCTTT. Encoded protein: CSVTPHRNTEAFF.

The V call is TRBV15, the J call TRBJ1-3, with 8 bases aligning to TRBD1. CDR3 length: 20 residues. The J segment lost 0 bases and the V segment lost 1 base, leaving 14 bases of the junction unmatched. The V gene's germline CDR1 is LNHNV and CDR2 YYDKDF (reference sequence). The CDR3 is CATSRGQRTGRTFSGNTIYF. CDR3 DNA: TGTGCCACCAGCAGAGGCCAGAGGACAGGGCGCACGTTCTCTGGAAACACCATATATTTT.

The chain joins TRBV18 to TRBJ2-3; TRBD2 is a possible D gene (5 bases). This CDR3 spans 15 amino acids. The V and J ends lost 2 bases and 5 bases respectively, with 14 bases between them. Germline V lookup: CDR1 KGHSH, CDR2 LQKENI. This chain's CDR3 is CASSPSSSQRDTQYF. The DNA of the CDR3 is TGTGCCAGCTCACCATCTAGCTCTCAAAGAGATACGCAGTATTTT.

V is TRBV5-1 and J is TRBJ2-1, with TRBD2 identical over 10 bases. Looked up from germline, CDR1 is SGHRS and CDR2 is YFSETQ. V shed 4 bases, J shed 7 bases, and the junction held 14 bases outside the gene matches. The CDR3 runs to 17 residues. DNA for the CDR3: TGCGCCAGCAGCATGATGCCCCCTAGCGGGAGTACAAATGAGCAGTTCTTC. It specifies CASSMMPPSGSTNEQFF.

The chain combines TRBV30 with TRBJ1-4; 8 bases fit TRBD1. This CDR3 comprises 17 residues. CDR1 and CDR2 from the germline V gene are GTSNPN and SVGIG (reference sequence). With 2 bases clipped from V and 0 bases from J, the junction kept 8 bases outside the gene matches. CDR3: CAWSRDRTDATNEKLFF. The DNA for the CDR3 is TGTGCCTGGAGTCGGGACAGGACAGATGCAACTAATGAAAAACTGTTTTTT. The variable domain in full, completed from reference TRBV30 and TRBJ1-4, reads SQTIHQWPATLVQPVGSPLSLECTVEGTSNPNLYWYRQAAGRGLQLLFYSVGIGQISSEVPQNLSASRPQDRQFILSSKKLLLSDSGFYLCAWSRDRTDATNEKLFFGSGTQLSVL.

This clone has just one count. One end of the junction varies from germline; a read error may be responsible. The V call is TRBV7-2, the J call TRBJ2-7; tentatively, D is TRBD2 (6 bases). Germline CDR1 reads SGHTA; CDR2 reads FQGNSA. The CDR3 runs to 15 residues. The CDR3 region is CASSLNLWDSHEQYF. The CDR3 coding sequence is TGTGCCAGCAGCTTAAATTTATGGGACTCCCACGAGCAGTACTTC.

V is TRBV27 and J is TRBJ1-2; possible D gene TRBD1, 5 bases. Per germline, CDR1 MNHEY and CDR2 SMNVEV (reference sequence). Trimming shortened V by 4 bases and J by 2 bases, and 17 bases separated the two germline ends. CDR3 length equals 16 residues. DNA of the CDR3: TGTGCCAGCAGTTCCAATCCGTGGGGCGAGAACTATGGCTACACCTTC. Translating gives CASSSNPWGENYGYTF.

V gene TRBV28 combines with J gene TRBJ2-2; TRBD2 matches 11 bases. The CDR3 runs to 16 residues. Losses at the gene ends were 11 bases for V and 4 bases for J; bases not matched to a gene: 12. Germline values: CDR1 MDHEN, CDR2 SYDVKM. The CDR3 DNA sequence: TGTGCCGCATCCGTTAGCGGGAGGGCCCGCACCGGGGAGCTGTTTTTT. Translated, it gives CAASVSGRARTGELFF.

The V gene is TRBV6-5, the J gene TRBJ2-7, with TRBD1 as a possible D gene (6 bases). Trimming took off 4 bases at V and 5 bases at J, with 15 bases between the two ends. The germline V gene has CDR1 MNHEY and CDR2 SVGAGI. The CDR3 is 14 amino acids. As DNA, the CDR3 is TGTGCCAGCAGTTCCCGGACAGCCGCCGACGAGCAGTACTTC. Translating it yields CASSSRTAADEQYF.

The CDR3 protein is CASSRDSLSKNIQYF. CDR3 coding DNA: TGCGCCAGCAGTAGGGACAGTCTTTCCAAAAACATTCAGTACTTC. This sequence joins TRBV10-1 and TRBJ2-4, with 7 bases identical to TRBD1. CDR1 and CDR2 (germline): WNHNN, SYGVQD (reference sequence). V dropped 5 bases and J dropped 2; count of bases not matched to a gene: 6. The length of the CDR3 is 15 residues.

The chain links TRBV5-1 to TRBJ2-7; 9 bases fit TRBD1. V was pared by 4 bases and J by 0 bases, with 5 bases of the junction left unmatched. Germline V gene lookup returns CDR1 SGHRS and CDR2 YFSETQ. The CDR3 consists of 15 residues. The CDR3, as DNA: TGCGCCAGCAGCCCAGGGACAGGGAACTCCTACGAGCAGTACTTC. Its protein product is CASSPGTGNSYEQYF.

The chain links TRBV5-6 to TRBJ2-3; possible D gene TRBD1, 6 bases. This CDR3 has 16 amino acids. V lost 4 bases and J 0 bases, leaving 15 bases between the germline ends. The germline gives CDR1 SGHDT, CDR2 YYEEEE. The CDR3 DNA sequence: TGTGCCAGCAGCCTCTCACAGGGTGTTAGCACAGATACGCAGTATTTT. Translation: CASSLSQGVSTDTQYF.

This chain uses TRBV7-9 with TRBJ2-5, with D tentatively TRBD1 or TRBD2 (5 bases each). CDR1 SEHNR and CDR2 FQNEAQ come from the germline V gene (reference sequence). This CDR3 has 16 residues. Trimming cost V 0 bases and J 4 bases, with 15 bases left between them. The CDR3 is CASSLAAGLQGETQYF. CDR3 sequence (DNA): TGTGCCAGCAGCTTAGCTGCAGGACTTCAGGGAGAGACCCAGTACTTC.

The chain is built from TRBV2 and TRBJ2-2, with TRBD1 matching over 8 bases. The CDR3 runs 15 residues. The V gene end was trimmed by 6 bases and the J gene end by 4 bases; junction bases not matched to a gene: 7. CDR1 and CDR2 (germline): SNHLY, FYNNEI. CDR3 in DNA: TGTGCCAGCAGAGTAACTACAGGGGGCACCGGGGAGCTGTTTTTT. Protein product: CASRVTTGGTGELFF. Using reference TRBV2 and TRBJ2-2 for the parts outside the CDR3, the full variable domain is EPEVTQTPSHQVTQMGQEVILRCVPISNHLYFYWYRQILGQKVEFLVSFYNNEISEKSEIFDDQFSVERPDGSNFTLKIRSTKLEDSAMYFCASRVTTGGTGELFFGEGSRLTVL.

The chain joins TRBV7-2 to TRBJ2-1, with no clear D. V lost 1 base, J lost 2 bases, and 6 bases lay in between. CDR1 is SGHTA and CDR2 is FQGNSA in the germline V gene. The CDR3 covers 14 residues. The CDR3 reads CASSLVGPYNEQFF. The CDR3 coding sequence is TGTGCCAGCAGCTTAGTCGGCCCCTACAATGAGCAGTTCTTC.

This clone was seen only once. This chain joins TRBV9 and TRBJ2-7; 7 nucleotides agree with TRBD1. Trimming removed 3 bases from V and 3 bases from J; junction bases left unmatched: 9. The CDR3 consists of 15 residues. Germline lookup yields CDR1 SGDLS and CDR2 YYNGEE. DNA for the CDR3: TGTGCCAGCAGCGCCGGACAGGATAGCTTCTACGAGCAGTACTTC. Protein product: CASSAGQDSFYEQYF. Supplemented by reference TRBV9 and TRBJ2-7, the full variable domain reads DSGVTQTPKHLITATGQRVTLRCSPRSGDLSVYWYQQSLDQGLQFLIQYYNGEERAKGNILERFSAQQFPDLHSELNLSSLELGDSALYFCASSAGQDSFYEQYFGPGTRLTVT.